One sample yielded the 26 T cell receptor beta chains listed below, sequenced in a study of T cell changes during pregnancy in multiple sclerosis. Generated by immunoSEQ multiplex PCR, the TCRdb table keeps only in-frame clones and is missing some. The sample has just under 40,000 clones, just over 90% seen once. Sequencing used CD4+ T cells from peripheral blood mononuclear cells, obtained in the first trimester of pregnancy. Receptors were obtained from a female donor in good health, enrolled as a control in a pregnancy study.

J is TRBJ1-4 and V is TRBV7-3, with 8 bases aligning to TRBD1. CDR3 size: 13 residues. Germline V gene sequence: CDR1 SGHTA, CDR2 FQGTGA. With V trimmed by 5 bases and J by 10 bases, 6 bases remained unmatched. Here the CDR3 reads CASSVTGGGKLFF. The CDR3 DNA reads as TGTGCCAGCAGCGTTACAGGGGGGGGAAAACTGTTTTTT.

The V call is TRBV5-4, the J call TRBJ2-5, with a possible D match to TRBD2 (7 bases). This CDR3 is built from 16 residues. Trimming removed 6 bases from V and 4 bases from J, with 22 bases in between. Per germline, CDR1 SGHNT and CDR2 YYREEE (reference sequence). CDR3 residues: CASTARGGEVGETQYF. CDR3 bases: TGTGCCAGCACCGCTAGGGGGGGCGAAGTAGGAGAGACCCAGTACTTC. The full variable domain, with the rest looked up from reference TRBV5-4 and TRBJ2-5, is ETGVTQSPTHLIKTRGQQVTLRCSSQSGHNTVSWYQQALGQGPQFIFQYYREEENGRGNFPPRFSGLQFPNYSSELNVNALELDDSALYLCASTARGGEVGETQYFGPGTRLLVL.

The chain recombines TRBV7-2 with TRBJ1-6; possible D gene TRBD1, 6 bases. CDR1 is SGHTA, CDR2 FQGNSA, per germline. The CDR3 runs 14 residues. V lost 3 bases and J lost 9, with 12 bases in between. The CDR3, as DNA: TGTGCCAGCAGCTTGGGGGGGGCAAGTTCACCCCTCCACTTT. It yields the protein CASSLGGASSPLHF.

The V gene is TRBV4-1, the J gene TRBJ1-5; D gene ambiguous. The CDR3 extends over 15 amino acids. Germline CDR1 and CDR2: MGHRA and YSYEKL. V lost 3 bases to trimming and J lost 0 bases, with 9 bases between them. This CDR3 reads CASSQWRDSNQPQHF. For the CDR3, the DNA is TGCGCCAGCAGCCAGTGGCGGGATAGCAATCAGCCCCAGCATTTT.

The chain is built from TRBV15 and TRBJ2-5, with a weak D call TRBD2 (6 bases). V lost 0 bases and J lost 0, with 8 bases in between. The CDR3 is 15 residues long. Germline lookup yields CDR1 LNHNV and CDR2 YYDKDF (reference sequence). CDR3 in DNA: TGTGCCACCAGCAGAGATCCGGGGGACCAAGAGACCCAGTACTTC. Translated, it gives CATSRDPGDQETQYF.

This clone has a handful of counts. The CDR3 DNA reads as TGTGCCAGCAGTTTATCCCCCAGTAATCTCAATTCACCCCTCCACTTT. Protein sequence: CASSLSPSNLNSPLHF. J is TRBJ1-6 and V is TRBV27; no clear D gene. There are 16 residues in the CDR3. Germline V gene lookup returns CDR1 MNHEY and CDR2 SMNVEV (reference sequence). The V end was cut by 0 bases, the J end by 7 bases, with 13 bases between.

This chain connects TRBV14 to TRBJ2-5, with 13 bases fitting TRBD2. J lost 5 bases, V lost 2 bases, and 8 bases had no gene match. The germline gives CDR1 SGHDN, CDR2 FVKESK. CDR3 length: 17 amino acids. This CDR3 is CASSQTRLAGGGETQYF. The CDR3 DNA follows: TGTGCCAGCAGCCAAACTCGACTAGCGGGGGGAGGTGAGACCCAGTACTTC.

As for this clone: This same CDR3 is encoded by further DNA sequences in the sample. This chain connects TRBV5-6 to TRBJ1-1; D is perhaps TRBD1 (6 bases). Per germline, CDR1 SGHDT and CDR2 YYEEEE. CDR3 size: 15 residues. The germline V and J ends were trimmed by 5 bases and 11 bases, with 25 bases remaining between them. The CDR3 nucleotides are TGTGCCAGCAGTTCGACGGGGGGCTCCACCTCGCGCGCTTTCTTT. It translates to CASSSTGGSTSRAFF.

This clone was seen just once. This rearrangement joins TRBV2 to TRBJ1-5; D ambiguous. The CDR3 totals 12 residues. Trimming pared 8 bases from V and 4 bases from J, leaving 9 bases between. Germline V CDR1 and CDR2: SNHLY, FYNNEI. The CDR3 nucleotides are TGTGCCAGCTCGAGCAGGAATCAGCCCCAGCATTTT. This translates into CASSSRNQPQHF.

This chain uses TRBV7-2 with TRBJ2-1; 10 nucleotides agree with TRBD2. With 1 base clipped from V and 12 bases from J, the junction kept 9 bases outside the gene matches. Germline lookup yields CDR1 SGHTA and CDR2 FQGNSA. The CDR3 has 15 amino acids. The DNA of the CDR3 is TGTGCCAGCAGCTTAGATACAGCGGGGGGGTATGGGCAGTTCTTC. Translating gives CASSLDTAGGYGQFF.

This sequence joins TRBV19 and TRBJ1-1, with D tentatively TRBD1 (5 bases). Trimming removed 5 bases at V and 0 bases at J, with 10 bases between. Germline lookup yields CDR1 LNHDA and CDR2 SQIVND (reference sequence). This CDR3 spans 14 amino acids. CDR3 nucleotides: TGTGCCAGTAGTTACGACAGCCTGAACACTGAAGCTTTCTTT. It specifies CASSYDSLNTEAFF.

V is TRBV7-3 and J is TRBJ2-2; D ambiguous. CDR1 is SGHTA, CDR2 FQGTGA, per germline. The CDR3 loop spans 11 amino acids. V lost 4 bases, J lost 8 bases, and 5 bases lay in between. CDR3 sequence reads: CASSSEGELFF. The CDR3 DNA reads TGTGCCAGCAGCTCTGAGGGGGAGCTGTTTTTT.

The chain couples TRBV7-2 to TRBJ1-1, with D maybe TRBD1 (6 bases). In germline, CDR1 is SGHTA, CDR2 FQGNSA. The CDR3 loop spans 16 amino acids. Trimming pared 5 bases from V and 0 bases from J, leaving 16 bases between. The CDR3 nucleotides are TGTGCCAGCAGCCGGTACGCAGGGGCGTTGAACACTGAAGCTTTCTTT. Translated, it gives CASSRYAGALNTEAFF.

V is TRBV2 and J is TRBJ2-5; 8 bases map to TRBD1. CDR1 is SNHLY, CDR2 FYNNEI, per germline. This CDR3 comprises 16 residues. V shed 6 bases and J 0 bases; nucleotides not matched to a gene: 9. CDR3 coding DNA: TGTGCCAGCAGCGGGACAGGCGACTTGTACCAAGAGACCCAGTACTTC. Its protein is CASSGTGDLYQETQYF.

The chain recombines TRBV18 with TRBJ2-7; 8 nucleotides align to TRBD1. The CDR3 extends over 13 amino acids. The germline V gene encodes CDR1 KGHSH and CDR2 LQKENI. Trimming at V came to 2 bases and at J to 5 bases, leaving 2 bases not matched to a gene. CDR3 in DNA: TGTGCCAGCTCACCATGGACAGGGAACGAGCAGTACTTC. It codes for CASSPWTGNEQYF. The entire variable domain, with the rest obtained from reference TRBV18 and TRBJ2-7, is as follows: NAGVMQNPRHLVRRRGQEARLRCSPMKGHSHVYWYRQLPEEGLKFMVYLQKENIIDESGMPKERFSAEFPKEGPSILRIQQVVRGDSAAYFCASSPWTGNEQYFGPGTRLTVT.

The J gene is TRBJ2-7, the V gene TRBV5-6; possibly TRBD1 for D (5 bases). CDR3 size: 17 residues. Trimming pared 4 bases from V and 2 bases from J, leaving 22 bases between. Germline lookup yields CDR1 SGHDT and CDR2 YYEEEE. CDR3 residues: CASSLPVHGASTYEQYF. CDR3 sequence (DNA): TGTGCCAGCAGCCTCCCCGTCCATGGGGCATCGACCTACGAGCAGTACTTC.

The V call is TRBV7-8, the J call TRBJ1-1; D is unclear. The germline V gene has CDR1 SGHVS and CDR2 FQNEAQ. V lost 1 base to trimming and J lost 0 bases, with 15 bases between them. The CDR3 runs to 17 residues. The CDR3 is CASSLGPRRGMNTEAFF. CDR3 sequence (DNA): TGTGCCAGCAGCTTAGGACCGAGGAGAGGAATGAACACTGAAGCTTTCTTT.

The rearrangement links TRBV2 to TRBJ2-3; 8 nucleotides agree with TRBD2. Looked up from germline, CDR1 is SNHLY and CDR2 is FYNNEI. After removal of 5 bases from V and 0 bases from J, the junction contained 13 bases not matched to a gene. The CDR3 runs to 18 residues. This CDR3 reads CASSTGLKRGTSTDTQYF. The CDR3 DNA reads as TGTGCCAGCAGTACCGGTTTAAAGCGGGGGACTAGCACAGATACGCAGTATTTT.

J is TRBJ1-3 and V is TRBV30; D is unclear. V gave up 7 bases and J gave up 8 bases, with 18 bases separating them. CDR1 and CDR2 (germline): GTSNPN, SVGIG (reference sequence). This CDR3 is 13 amino acids long. In DNA form, the CDR3 reads TGTGCCTACGCTCAAGGGAGGAGACACACCATATATTTT. Translated: CAYAQGRRHTIYF.

The CDR3 DNA sequence: TGTGCCACCAGCAGAGATCACAGGGCCGCTATTTATGGCTACACCTTC. It translates to CATSRDHRAAIYGYTF. The chain joins TRBV15 to TRBJ1-2, with TRBD1 as a possible D gene (6 bases). Trimming stripped 0 bases from V and 5 bases from J, with 16 bases between. The CDR3 is made up of 16 amino acids. Germline CDR1 reads LNHNV; CDR2 reads YYDKDF (reference sequence). The full variable domain, in which reference TRBV15 and TRBJ1-2 provide the parts outside the CDR3, is DAMVIQNPRYQVTQFGKPVTLSCSQTLNHNVMYWYQQKSSQAPKLLFHYYDKDFNNEADTPDNFQSRRPNTSFCFLDIRSPGLGDTAMYLCATSRDHRAAIYGYTFGSGTRLTVV.

The chain carries TRBV30 and TRBJ1-2; 7 bases align to TRBD1. The germline V gene encodes CDR1 GTSNPN and CDR2 SVGIG (reference sequence). The CDR3 is 16 amino acids. J was trimmed by 2 bases and V by 0 bases; bases with no gene match: 9. The CDR3 sequence: CAWSVQLGQLNYGYTF. DNA of the CDR3: TGTGCCTGGAGTGTACAACTGGGACAGCTGAACTATGGCTACACCTTC. Complete variable domain (other parts from reference TRBV30 and TRBJ1-2): SQTIHQWPATLVQPVGSPLSLECTVEGTSNPNLYWYRQAAGRGLQLLFYSVGIGQISSEVPQNLSASRPQDRQFILSSKKLLLSDSGFYLCAWSVQLGQLNYGYTFGSGTRLTVV.

The chain is built from TRBV9 and TRBJ1-4; D uncertain. Looked up from germline, CDR1 is SGDLS and CDR2 is YYNGEE. The CDR3 is 15 residues long. V was clipped by 1 base and J by 3 bases, with 10 bases between them. CDR3 sequence: CASSVNRQANEKLFF. DNA of the CDR3: TGTGCCAGCAGCGTAAACCGACAAGCTAATGAAAAACTGTTTTTT.

In this sample, this clone turned up once. V usage is TRBV6-5 and J usage is TRBJ1-5, with D possibly TRBD1 on 6 matching bases. V was clipped by 6 bases and J by 0 bases, with 9 bases between them. The CDR3 extends over 14 amino acids. Germline V gene lookup returns CDR1 MNHEY and CDR2 SVGAGI. The CDR3: CASRDSGSNQPQHF. DNA for the CDR3: TGTGCCAGCAGGGACAGTGGTAGCAATCAGCCCCAGCATTTT.

The rearrangement joins TRBV29-1 to TRBJ2-3; 15 nucleotides agree with TRBD2. This CDR3 is built from 16 residues. Unmatched junction bases numbered 5, after V lost 1 base and J lost 6 bases. Germline loops: CDR1 SQVTM, CDR2 ANQGSEA. The CDR3 DNA sequence: TGCAGCGTTGAAGGGACTAGCGGGGGGGCCAGGGATACGCAGTATTTT. Translation gives CSVEGTSGGARDTQYF.

The chain is built from TRBV9 and TRBJ1-1; D gene ambiguous. This CDR3 has 12 residues. Germline V gene sequence: CDR1 SGDLS, CDR2 YYNGEE. Trimming took 2 bases from V and 5 from J, leaving 7 bases between them. Here the CDR3 DNA reads TGTGCCAGCAGCGTCGGAGAGACTGAAGCTTTCTTT. Translating gives CASSVGETEAFF.

The chain couples TRBV11-2 to TRBJ2-5, with TRBD2 matching over 9 bases. This CDR3 is built from 17 residues. Unmatched junction bases numbered 11, after V lost 1 base and J lost 5 bases. From germline, CDR1 is SGHAT and CDR2 FQNNGV. The CDR3 DNA reads as TGTGCCAGCAGCTTAGTCATTAGCGGGGGCCCTAGGGAGACCCAGTACTTC. It is translated as CASSLVISGGPRETQYF.